This T cell receptor (beta chain) was identified during a study of metastatic and nonmetastatic thyroid tumors. This CDR3 spans 12 amino acids. The germline V gene has CDR1 SGHTA and CDR2 FQGTGA. Points on this clone: An end of the junction differs from the germline gene, which may be a read error. Other DNA variants within this sample encode the same CDR3.

Using MiXCR, TCRdb re-called clones from the PCR reads. The sample holds some 40,000 clones, about 24% seen once. Thyroid surgery took place with no prior treatment in any patient. This clonotype was obtained from a female donor with papillary thyroid cancer or a benign thyroid nodule (not recorded which). Some clones in this sample may be carry-over from other donors' samples. J is TRBJ2-3 and V is TRBV7-3; 7 bases are a match to TRBD1. Sequenced material: tumor tissue. In DNA, the CDR3 is TGTGCCAGCATCCCCGGGACAGATACGCAGTACTTT. Translating gives CASIPGTDTQYF.